This passage covers 10 T cell receptor beta chains from one sample sequenced in a study of human T cells and chemical hapten exposure. The sample's time point: patch test 3, about 24 weeks after DPC sensitization. Described treatment: therapeutic diphenylcyclopropenone sensitization with weekly scalp DPC. Sequencing started from total RNA isolated from unfractionated whole blood. TCRdb re-derived calls from the RACE reads in MiXCR, one entry per CDR3 protein. The table includes tens of thousands of distinct CDR3 sequences, 8% to 10% detected once. This material consisted of whole blood, taken in connection with sensitization to the hapten diphenylcyclopropenone (DPC). The origin of the receptors is a man aged 50-60 years with alopecia areata. Some clones in this sample may be carry-over from other donors' samples.

J is TRBJ2-1 and V is TRBV29-1; possible D gene TRBD1, 7 bases. Germline V gives CDR1 SQVTM, CDR2 ANQGSEA. With 6 bases removed from V and 0 bases from J, the gap between germline ends came to 15 bases. The length of the CDR3 is 15 residues. The DNA of the CDR3 is TGCAGCGTCGTAAGCAGGGGGGCCTCCTACAATGAGCAGTTCTTC. Amino acid sequence: CSVVSRGASYNEQFF.

This clonotype was seen a handful of times. The rearrangement links TRBV4-1 to TRBJ2-6, with TRBD2 identical over 11 bases. Germline V lookup: CDR1 MGHRA, CDR2 YSYEKL. CDR3 length: 17 residues. J gave up 4 bases and V 7 bases, and 9 bases lay outside the gene matches. CDR3 region: CASTRVAGGLGANVLTF. In DNA form, the CDR3 reads TGCGCCAGCACCCGAGTAGCGGGAGGGCTAGGGGCCAACGTCCTGACTTTC.

This clonotype was found many times. J is TRBJ2-1 and V is TRBV27; D remains ambiguous. The CDR3 spans 14 residues. Between the trimmed V and J ends, which lost 4 bases and 0 bases, there was a span of 7 bases. CDR1 is MNHEY and CDR2 is SMNVEV in the germline V gene (reference sequence). In nucleotides, the CDR3 is TGTGCCAGCAGTTCCCTGAGCTCCTACAATGAGCAGTTCTTC. It specifies CASSSLSSYNEQFF.

The CDR3: CATSRDYTLPDIQYF. CDR3 bases: TGTGCCACCAGCAGAGATTATACCCTCCCGGACATTCAGTACTTC. The chain joins TRBV15 to TRBJ2-4; D call uncertain. Trimming cost V 0 bases and J 8 bases, with 14 bases left between them. The CDR3 contains 15 residues. In germline, CDR1 is LNHNV, CDR2 YYDKDF (reference sequence).

The chain joins TRBV6-5 to TRBJ1-1; the D is unclear. Trimming cost V 2 bases and J 0 bases, with 7 bases left between them. CDR1 is MNHEY, CDR2 SVGAGI, per germline. CDR3 size: 14 residues. CDR3 residues: CASSYGVLNTEAFF. The CDR3 DNA reads as TGTGCCAGCAGTTACGGGGTCTTGAACACTGAAGCTTTCTTT.

This clonotype has at least ten counts. This chain uses TRBV4-1 with TRBJ1-6; 7 nucleotides agree with TRBD1. Germline V gene data show CDR1 as MGHRA and CDR2 as YSYEKL. The V and J ends lost 1 base and 10 bases, in that order; junction bases with no gene match: 13. The CDR3 contains 17 residues. The CDR3 loop reads CASSQVTGQTHRSPLHF. CDR3 in DNA: TGCGCCAGCAGCCAAGTTACGGGACAGACCCACCGGTCACCCCTCCACTTT.

This chain connects TRBV7-9 to TRBJ2-2; D ambiguous. Germline CDR1 is SEHNR and CDR2 is FQNEAQ (reference sequence). The V gene lost 2 bases and the J gene lost 6 bases, with 10 bases spanning the gap. The CDR3 consists of 14 residues. The CDR3 spells CASSLLFESGELFF. CDR3 DNA sequence: TGTGCCAGCAGCTTACTCTTCGAGTCCGGGGAGCTGTTTTTT.

V is TRBV14 and J is TRBJ1-6; D uncertain. CDR3 length equals 13 residues. The germline V gene encodes CDR1 SGHDN and CDR2 FVKESK. V was trimmed by 1 base and J by 7 bases, leaving 5 bases between them. This chain's CDR3 is CASSQVGNSPLHF. CDR3 sequence (DNA): TGTGCCAGCAGCCAAGTAGGGAATTCACCCCTCCACTTT.

V usage is TRBV19 and J usage is TRBJ2-7, with 9 positions matching TRBD1. CDR3 length equals 15 residues. V dropped 6 bases and J dropped 3; count of bases not matched to a gene: 9. Germline values: CDR1 LNHDA, CDR2 SQIVND (reference sequence). CDR3 DNA: TGTGCCAGTAGACCAACCTCGGGACAGGGCTACGAGCAGTACTTC. It yields the protein CASRPTSGQGYEQYF.

There are many counts of this clonotype. J is TRBJ1-1 and V is TRBV6-5; TRBD1 matches at 7 bases. Germline values: CDR1 MNHEY, CDR2 SVGAGI. Unmatched junction bases numbered 7, after V lost 6 bases and J lost 3 bases. CDR3 length: 14 amino acids. In DNA, the CDR3 is TGTGCCAGCAGAAGACAGGGTGGAGACACTGAAGCTTTCTTT. Encoded protein: CASRRQGGDTEAFF.